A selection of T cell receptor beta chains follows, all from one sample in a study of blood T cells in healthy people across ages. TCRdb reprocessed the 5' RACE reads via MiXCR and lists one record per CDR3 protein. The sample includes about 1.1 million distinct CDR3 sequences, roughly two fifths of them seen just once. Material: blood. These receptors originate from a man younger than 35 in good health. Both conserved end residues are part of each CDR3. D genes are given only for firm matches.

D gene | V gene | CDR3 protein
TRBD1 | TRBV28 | CASSAGTGYGTDTQYF
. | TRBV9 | CASSIDPEAQPQHF
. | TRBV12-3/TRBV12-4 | CASGGTDMQYF
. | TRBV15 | CATSRDRYSYGYTF
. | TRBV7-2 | CASSADSPGELFF
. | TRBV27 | CASALSGTEHIYGYTF
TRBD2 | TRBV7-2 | CTSSPSGGSYNEQFF
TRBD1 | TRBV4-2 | CASSQDGLGQEPKRYYEQYF
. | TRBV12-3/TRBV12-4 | CASTPYGSEETQYF
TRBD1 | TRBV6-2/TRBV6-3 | CASSIDRDNSYEQYF
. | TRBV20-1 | CSARGLGGQETQYF
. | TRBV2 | CASGRDTYNEQFF
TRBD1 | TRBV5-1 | CASSQLQGQNEQFF
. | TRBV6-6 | CASSYGGGQETQYF
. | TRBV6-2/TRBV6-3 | CASSGINYGYTF
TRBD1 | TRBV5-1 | CASSLPTGHTGELFF
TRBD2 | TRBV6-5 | CASSYIKRGPITDTQYF
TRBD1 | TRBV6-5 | CASSYDRDRNPYEQYF
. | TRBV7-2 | CASSLVRGVSYNEQFF
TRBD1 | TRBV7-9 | CASSYGTGGLNEKLFF
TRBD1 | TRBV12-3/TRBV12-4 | CASSLARTGDFHIQFF
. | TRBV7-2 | CASSSGGWEKLFF
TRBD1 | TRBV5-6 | CASSRQGVYEQYF
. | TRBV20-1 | CSAGTLTSYEQYF
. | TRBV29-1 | CSVRGLNTEAFF
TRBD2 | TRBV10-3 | CAISVDSGGSETQYF
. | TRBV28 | CASSTRQVPSSEQYF
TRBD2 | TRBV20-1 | CSAVTPSGGGVLPEQYF
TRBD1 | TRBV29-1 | CSVEKGDRAISEAFF
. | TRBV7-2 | CASSPSRDAEKLFF
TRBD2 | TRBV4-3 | CASTPSGGRTDTQYF
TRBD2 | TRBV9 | CASAALADIQETQYF
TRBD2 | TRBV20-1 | CSARVLSGGLETQYF
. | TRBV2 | CASSEGRRSEQFF
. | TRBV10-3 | CAISVQGAGQPQHF
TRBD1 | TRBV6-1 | CASSAQTGGWTSNEQFF
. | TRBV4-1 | CASSLPQERGEETQYF
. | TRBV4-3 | CASSQEIPQGTDYGYTF
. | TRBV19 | CASSGALYGYTF
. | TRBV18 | CASSPPGVSEAFF
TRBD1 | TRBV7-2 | CASSQTGADTQYF
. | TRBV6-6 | CASSYSSQRGSPLHF
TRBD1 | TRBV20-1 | CSARGGTGNSPLHF
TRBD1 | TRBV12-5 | CASGRRDRGTGYGYTF
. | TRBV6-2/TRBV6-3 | CASSYPLQAHGYTF
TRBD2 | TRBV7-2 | CASKPGAGLATHETQYF
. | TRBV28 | CASTSSGGTGELFF
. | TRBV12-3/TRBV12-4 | CASSLNPYNEQFF
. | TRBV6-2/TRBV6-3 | CASSQAMNSPLHF
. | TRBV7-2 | CASSARSIVTETQYF
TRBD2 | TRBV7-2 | CASSLSSGGTADTQYF
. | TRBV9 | CASREQQNYGYTF
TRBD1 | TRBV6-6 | CASSYRTGNSNQPQHF
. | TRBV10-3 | CAITLETRTDTQYF
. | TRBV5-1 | CASSFYPTETQETQYF
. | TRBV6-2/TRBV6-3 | CASTSYRHEQFF
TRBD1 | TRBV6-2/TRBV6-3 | CASSQDRERAGELFF
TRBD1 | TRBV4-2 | CASSQFSGTGGTEAFF